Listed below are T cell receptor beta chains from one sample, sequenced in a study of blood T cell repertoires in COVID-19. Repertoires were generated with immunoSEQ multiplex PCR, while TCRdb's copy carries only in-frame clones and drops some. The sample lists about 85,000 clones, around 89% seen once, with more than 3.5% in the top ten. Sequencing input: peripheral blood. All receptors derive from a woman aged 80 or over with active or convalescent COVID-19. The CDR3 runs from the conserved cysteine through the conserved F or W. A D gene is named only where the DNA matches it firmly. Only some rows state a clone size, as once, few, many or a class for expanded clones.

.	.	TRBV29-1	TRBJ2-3	CSVDYPSGTDTQYF	TGCAGCGTTGACTATCCTAGCGGCACAGATACGCAGTATTTT
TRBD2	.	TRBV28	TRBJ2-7	CASSFRGGSSYEQYF	TGTGCCAGCAGTTTCCGGGGCGGGAGCTCCTACGAGCAGTACTTC
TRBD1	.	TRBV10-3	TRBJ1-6	CAITRDRHNSPLHF	TGTGCCATTACCCGGGACAGACATAATTCACCCCTCCACTTT
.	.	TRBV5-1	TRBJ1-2	CASTPGFSSAGYGYTF	TGCGCCAGCACCCCGGGATTCTCCTCAGCGGGCTATGGCTACACCTTC
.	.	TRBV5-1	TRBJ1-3	CASSLGSSGNTIYF	TGCGCCAGCAGCTTGGGTAGCTCTGGAAACACCATATATTTT
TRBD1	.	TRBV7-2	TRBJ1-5	CASSLQPGQGYQPQHF	TGTGCCAGCAGCTTACAACCGGGACAGGGATATCAGCCCCAGCATTTT
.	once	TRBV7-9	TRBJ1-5	CASSSGGTQPQHF	TGTGCCAGCAGCTCGGGGGGAACTCAGCCCCAGCATTTT
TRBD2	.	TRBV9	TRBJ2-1	CASSVVSGRLSYNEQFF	TGTGCCAGCAGCGTAGTTAGCGGGAGGCTCTCCTACAATGAGCAGTTCTTC
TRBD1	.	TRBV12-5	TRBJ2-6	CASIGDSGANVLTF	TGTGCTAGCATCGGGGACAGTGGGGCCAACGTCCTGACTTTC
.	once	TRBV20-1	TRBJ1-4	CSASGRGTNEKLFF	TGCAGTGCTAGTGGGCGGGGGACTAATGAAAAACTGTTTTTT
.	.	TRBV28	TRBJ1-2	CASSSGVVGYTF	TGTGCCAGCAGTTCAGGGGTGGTTGGCTACACCTTC
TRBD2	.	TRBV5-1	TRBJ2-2	CASNPSGSTGELFF	TGCGCCAGCAACCCTAGCGGGAGCACCGGGGAGCTGTTTTTT
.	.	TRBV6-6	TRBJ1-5	CASSQSTGGSQPQHF	TGTGCCAGCAGCCAATCGACAGGAGGCTCTCAGCCCCAGCATTTT
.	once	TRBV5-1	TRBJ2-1	CASSLQGWSNEQFF	TGCGCCAGCAGCCTGCAGGGCTGGTCGAATGAGCAGTTCTTC
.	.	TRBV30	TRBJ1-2	CACRGSTAGYTF	TGTGCCTGTCGGGGGTCCACGGCAGGCTACACCTTC
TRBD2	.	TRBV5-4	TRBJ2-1	CASSPTSGGYNEQFF	TGTGCCAGCAGCCCCACTAGCGGGGGATACAATGAGCAGTTCTTC
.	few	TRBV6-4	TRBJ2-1	CASTPNRGGEQFF	TGTGCCAGCACCCCTAACAGGGGGGGTGAGCAGTTCTTC
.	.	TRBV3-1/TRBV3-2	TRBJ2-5	CASSRGRKQETQYF	TGTGCCAGCAGCCGGGGCCGGAAGCAAGAGACCCAGTACTTC
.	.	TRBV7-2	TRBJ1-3	CASSFFSGNTIYF	TGTGCCAGCAGCTTCTTCTCTGGAAACACCATATATTTT
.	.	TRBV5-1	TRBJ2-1	CASSLETGVHNEQFF	TGCGCCAGCAGCTTGGAAACGGGAGTTCACAATGAGCAGTTCTTC
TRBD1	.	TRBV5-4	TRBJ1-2	CASSLDGQVDGYTF	TGTGCCAGCAGCTTGGATGGACAGGTGGATGGCTACACCTTC
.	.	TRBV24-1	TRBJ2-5	CATSDPDPLLGGETQYF	TGTGCCACCAGTGACCCAGACCCCCTTCTCGGAGGGGAGACCCAGTACTTC
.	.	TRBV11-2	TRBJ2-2	CASSHLLEGELFF	TGTGCCAGCAGTCATCTCCTAGAGGGGGAGCTGTTTTTT
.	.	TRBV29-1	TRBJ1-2	CSVERASNYGYTF	TGCAGCGTTGAACGCGCTTCTAACTATGGCTACACCTTC
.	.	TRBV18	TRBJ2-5	CASSARDTLGETQYF	TGTGCCAGCTCAGCCCGGGACACCTTAGGGGAGACCCAGTACTTC
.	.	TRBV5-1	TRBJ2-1	CASSLENRENEQFF	TGCGCCAGCAGCTTGGAGAACAGGGAGAATGAGCAGTTCTTC
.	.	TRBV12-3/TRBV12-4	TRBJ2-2	CASTLFAGELFF	TGTGCCAGCACCCTTTTCGCGGGGGAGCTGTTTTTT
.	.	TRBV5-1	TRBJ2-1	CASSEQGIGGNNEQFF	TGCGCCAGCAGCGAACAGGGTATAGGCGGCAACAATGAGCAGTTCTTC
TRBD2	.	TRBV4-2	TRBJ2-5	CASSQVSSGIDTETQYF	TGTGCCAGCAGCCAAGTTTCTAGCGGGATAGATACGGAGACCCAGTACTTC
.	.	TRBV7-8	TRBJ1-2	CASSQRSGYGYTF	TGTGCCAGCAGCCAGCGGTCGGGCTATGGCTACACCTTC
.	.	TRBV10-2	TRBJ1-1	CASSGGGGGNTEAFF	TGCGCCAGCAGTGGCGGAGGGGGGGGGAACACTGAAGCTTTCTTT
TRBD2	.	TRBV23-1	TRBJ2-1	CASTSTTPGLAGDNEQFF	TGCGCCAGCACTTCTACGACCCCGGGACTAGCGGGAGACAATGAGCAGTTCTTC
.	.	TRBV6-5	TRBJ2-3	CASKLGDLQYF	TGTGCCAGCAAGTTGGGAGATTTGCAGTATTTT
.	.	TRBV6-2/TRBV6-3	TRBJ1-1	CASSRIGARNTEAFF	TGTGCCAGCAGTCGCATAGGGGCGAGGAACACTGAAGCTTTCTTT
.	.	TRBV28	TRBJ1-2	CASLNRGSEGYTF	TGTGCCAGCCTTAATAGGGGCAGCGAAGGCTACACCTTC
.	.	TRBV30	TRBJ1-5	CAWSLLNSNQPQHF	TGTGCCTGGAGTTTGCTAAATAGCAATCAGCCCCAGCATTTT
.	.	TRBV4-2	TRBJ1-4	CASSPIEMGGSEKLFF	TGTGCCAGCAGCCCCATCGAGATGGGAGGTTCTGAAAAACTGTTTTTT
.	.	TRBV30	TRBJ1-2	CASTTTGFNYGYTF	TGTGCCTCGACGACCACGGGGTTTAACTATGGCTACACCTTC
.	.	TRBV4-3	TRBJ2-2	CASSQDSGVNTGELFF	TGCGCCAGCAGCCAAGATTCAGGGGTGAACACCGGGGAGCTGTTTTTT
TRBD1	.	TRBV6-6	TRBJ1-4	CASSTPGGWEKLFF	TGTGCCAGCAGTACTCCAGGGGGTTGGGAAAAACTGTTTTTT
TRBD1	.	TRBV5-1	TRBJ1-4	CASSTGTGNNEKLFF	TGCGCCAGCAGCACGGGGACAGGGAATAATGAAAAACTGTTTTTT
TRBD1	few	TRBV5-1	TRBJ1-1	CASSSLGRGDTEAFF	TGCGCCAGCAGCTCCCTTGGCAGGGGGGACACTGAAGCTTTCTTT
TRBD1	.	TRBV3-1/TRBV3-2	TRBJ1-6	CASSPSDRYNSPLHF	TGTGCCAGCAGCCCATCGGACAGGTATAATTCACCCCTCCACTTT
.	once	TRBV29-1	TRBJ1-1	CSVRLSTEAFF	TGCAGCGTCCGACTCAGCACTGAAGCTTTCTTT
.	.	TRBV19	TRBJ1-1	CASSTGQPNTEAFF	TGTGCCAGTAGTACCGGACAGCCGAACACTGAAGCTTTCTTT
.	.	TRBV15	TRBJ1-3	CATSRDRGGTGNTIYF	TGTGCCACCAGCAGAGATCGGGGGGGCACTGGAAACACCATATATTTT
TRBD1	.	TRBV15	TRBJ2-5	CATSRTGEETQYF	TGTGCCACCAGCAGGACAGGGGAAGAGACCCAGTACTTC
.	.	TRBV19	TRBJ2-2	CASSEGRNTGELFF	TGTGCCAGTAGTGAGGGTAGAAACACCGGGGAGCTGTTTTTT
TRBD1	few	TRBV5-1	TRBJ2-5	CASSATGDKETQYF	TGCGCCAGCAGCGCCACAGGGGACAAAGAGACCCAGTACTTC
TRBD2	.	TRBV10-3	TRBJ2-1	CAISEARTSKQFF	TGTGCCATCAGTGAGGCACGGACTAGCAAGCAGTTCTTC
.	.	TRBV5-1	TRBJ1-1	CASSWGYRAVNTEAFF	TGCGCCAGCAGCTGGGGGTACAGGGCCGTGAACACTGAAGCTTTCTTT
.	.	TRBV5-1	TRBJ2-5	CASSAGDFQETQYF	TGCGCCAGCAGCGCGGGTGACTTCCAAGAGACCCAGTACTTC
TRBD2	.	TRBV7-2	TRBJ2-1	CASSLATSIDEQFF	TGTGCCAGCAGCTTAGCGACTAGCATCGATGAGCAGTTCTTC
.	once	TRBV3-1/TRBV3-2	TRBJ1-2	CASSRQDSGYTF	TGTGCCAGCAGCCGACAGGACAGTGGCTACACCTTC